This T cell receptor (beta chain) was observed in a study of cytomegalovirus exposure and HLA in healthy donors. Overall study findings and caveats: In the roughly 110 validation repertoires, roughly 94% of cluster scores exceeded 0, per a later analysis. Associated with cytomegalovirus, according to the listing, were about 160 TCR beta chains.

This CDR3 has 16 amino acids. Germline loops: CDR1 MNHEY, CDR2 SMNVEV (reference sequence). V shed 0 bases and J shed 2 bases, with 11 bases lying between them. The repertoire was sequenced with immunoSEQ multiplex PCR; TCRdb's copy has only in-frame clones and lacks some. The sample holds approximately 200,000 clones; 84% are singletons and the top ten take around 6.7%. A note on this clone: Antigen specificity is unknown.

This chain joins TRBV27 and TRBJ2-1; D is perhaps TRBD1 (5 bases). This receptor was taken from a man aged 18 to 29 in good health and CMV-seropositive. Sequencing was done on a sample of PBMCs. CDR3 sequence: CASSLSTARPYNEQFF. CDR3 nucleotides: TGTGCCAGCAGTTTATCGACAGCGCGTCCCTACAATGAGCAGTTCTTC.